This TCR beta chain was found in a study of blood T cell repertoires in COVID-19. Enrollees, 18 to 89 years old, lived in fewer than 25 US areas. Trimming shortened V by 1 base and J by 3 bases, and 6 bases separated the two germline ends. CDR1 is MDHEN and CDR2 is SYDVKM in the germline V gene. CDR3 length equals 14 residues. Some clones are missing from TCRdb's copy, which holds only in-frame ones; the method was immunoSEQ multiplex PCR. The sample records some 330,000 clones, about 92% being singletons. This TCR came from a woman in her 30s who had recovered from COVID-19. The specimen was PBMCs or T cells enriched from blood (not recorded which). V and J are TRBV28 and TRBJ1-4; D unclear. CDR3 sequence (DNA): TGTGCCAGCAGTTTATCTACAGCTAATGAAAAACTGTTTTTT. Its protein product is CASSLSTANEKLFF.